A single sample is the source of the 14 T cell receptor beta chains below, sequenced in a study of regulatory T cells in long-lasting Graves disease. Time point given: persistent/refractory GD, antithyroid drugs over 5 years with positive TRAb. Researchers made the TCR library from RNA that was extracted from PBMCs. To make TCR beta libraries, researchers used iRepertoire HTBI primers and Arm-PCR of CDR3 regions. TCRdb re-called the multiplex PCR reads with MiXCR, one entry per CDR3 protein. The data hold some 420,000 distinct CDR3 sequences, with 22% observed a single time. The material sequenced was peripheral blood mononuclear cells (PBMCs), taken when the disease was refractory, from a patient treated with antithyroid drugs. The origin of the receptors is a female donor with Graves disease.

This clonotype was detected many times. This chain connects TRBV7-2 to TRBJ1-1; D may be TRBD1 (5 bases). V was trimmed by 3 bases and J by 5 bases, leaving 10 bases between them. This CDR3 spans 13 amino acids. Per the germline V gene, CDR1 is SGHTA and CDR2 is FQGNSA. This chain's CDR3 is CASSFGRETEAFF. CDR3 coding DNA: TGTGCCAGCAGCTTCGGCAGGGAGACTGAAGCTTTCTTT.

This clonotype was seen ten or more times. The V call is TRBV28, the J call TRBJ1-2, with a possible D match to TRBD1 (6 bases). The CDR3 is 15 amino acids. The V gene lost 6 bases and the J gene lost 1 base, with 15 bases spanning the gap. The germline CDR1 and CDR2 sequences are MDHEN and SYDVKM. CDR3 in amino acids: CASRLRDKYNYGYTF. Written as DNA, the CDR3 is TGTGCCAGCAGGTTGCGGGACAAATATAACTATGGCTACACCTTC.

This clonotype has only a few counts. The gene calls are TRBV19 and TRBJ2-7; weak D call: TRBD1 (6 bases). Germline values: CDR1 LNHDA, CDR2 SQIVND (reference sequence). This CDR3 region has 14 residues. V lost 9 bases and J 1 base, leaving 16 bases between the germline ends. In DNA form, the CDR3 reads TGTGCCAGCAGTTTCCGGGACACATCCTACGAGCAGTACTTC. Amino acids: CASSFRDTSYEQYF. Complete variable domain (other parts from reference TRBV19 and TRBJ2-7): DGGITQSPKYLFRKEGQNVTLSCEQNLNHDAMYWYRQDPGQGLRLIYYSQIVNDFQKGDIAEGYSVSREKKESFPLTVTSAQKNPTAFYLCASSFRDTSYEQYFGPGTRLTVT.

This clonotype was seen ten or more times. The V call is TRBV9, the J call TRBJ1-1; D is perhaps TRBD1 (5 bases). CDR1 and CDR2 from the germline V gene are SGDLS and YYNGEE. Deletions cut 3 bases from V and 3 bases from J, with 15 bases between. This CDR3 region has 15 residues. The CDR3 nucleotides read TGTGCCAGCAGCGAGTCCTGGGGGGGGGACACTGAAGCTTTCTTT. It translates to CASSESWGGDTEAFF.

In this sample, this clonotype turned up many times. This rearrangement joins TRBV12-3 or TRBV12-4 to TRBJ2-7; 9 bases map to TRBD2. V lost 7 bases, J lost 6 bases, and 16 bases stayed unmatched. The length of the CDR3 is 16 residues. The CDR3 sequence: CASTPVREGLAGEQYF. Written as DNA, the CDR3 is TGTGCCAGCACCCCTGTGCGGGAGGGCCTTGCGGGCGAGCAGTACTTC.

The sample holds a few counts of this clonotype. The chain has TRBV5-1 and TRBJ1-2; possibly TRBD1 for D (5 bases). Germline CDR1 SGHRS, CDR2 YFSETQ. With 6 bases removed from V and 6 bases from J, the gap between germline ends came to 12 bases. This CDR3 has 12 residues. The CDR3 DNA sequence: TGCGCCAGCACCAGGGACGAGGATGGCTACACCTTC. This sequence encodes CASTRDEDGYTF.

A few counts support this clonotype. The genes are TRBV6-2 or TRBV6-3 and TRBJ2-1; no firm D call. The V end was cut by 5 bases, the J end by 7 bases, with 15 bases between. This CDR3 is 14 amino acids long. Germline V gene lookup returns CDR1 MNHEY and CDR2 SVGEGT. CDR3 coding DNA: TGTGCCAGCAGTGCACCCCCAGAAGGTAATGAGCAGTTCTTC. Its translation is CASSAPPEGNEQFF.

V and J are TRBV6-5 and TRBJ2-7, with 8 bases aligning to TRBD2. Germline CDR1 and CDR2: MNHEY and SVGAGI. This CDR3 region has 15 residues. V was clipped by 0 bases and J by 6 bases; unmatched bases: 7. The CDR3: CASSYSTLAASEQYF. In DNA, the CDR3 is TGTGCCAGCAGTTACTCGACACTAGCGGCTAGCGAGCAGTACTTC.

This clonotype was observed many times. The V and J genes are TRBV6-1 and TRBJ1-2; weak D call: TRBD1 (5 bases). CDR1 and CDR2 (germline): MNHNS, SASEGT. The CDR3 is made up of 19 amino acids. Trimming cost V 6 bases and J 2 bases, with 28 bases left between them. The CDR3 nucleotides read TGTGCCAGCAGCTCCTTACTAAGGATCGGGAACCGGGGCAACTATGGCTACACCTTC. This gives the protein CASSSLLRIGNRGNYGYTF.

This clonotype was seen many times. The chain uses TRBV28 and TRBJ2-5; 7 bases are a match to TRBD2. The CDR3 is made up of 13 amino acids. V shed 7 bases, J shed 1 base, and the junction held 3 bases outside the gene matches. CDR1 and CDR2 from the germline V gene are MDHEN and SYDVKM. DNA for the CDR3: TGTGCCAGCACCGGGACTACCCAAGAGACCCAGTACTTC. Protein: CASTGTTQETQYF.

This chain joins TRBV20-1 and TRBJ1-1; 8 positions match TRBD1. V gave up 5 bases and J gave up 3 bases; unmatched junction bases: 2. CDR1 DFQATT and CDR2 SNEGSKA come from the germline V gene (reference sequence). The length of the CDR3 is 12 residues. The CDR3 sequence is CSARQGYTEAFF. CDR3 nucleotide sequence: TGCAGTGCTCGACAGGGGTACACTGAAGCTTTCTTT.

This clonotype showed up many times. The chain has TRBV28 and TRBJ2-7, with D possibly TRBD2 on 8 matching bases. V lost 7 bases and J lost 2, with 15 bases in between. Germline CDR1 is MDHEN and CDR2 is SYDVKM. CDR3 length: 14 amino acids. Here the CDR3 DNA reads TGTGCCAGCAAAAGGGGGCGGGAGGCCTACGAGCAGTACTTC. It is translated as CASKRGREAYEQYF.

This clonotype was recorded a few times. The genes are TRBV7-2 and TRBJ2-5, with 8 nucleotides matching TRBD2. CDR3 size: 16 residues. Looked up from germline, CDR1 is SGHTA and CDR2 is FQGNSA. V trimming: 5 bases; J trimming: 3 bases; junction bases outside the gene matches: 11. In DNA, the CDR3 is TGTGCCAGCAGCCTGAGAGGGGACGGGAGGGAAGAGACCCAGTACTTC. Amino acid sequence: CASSLRGDGREETQYF.

There are a few counts of this clonotype. This chain connects TRBV3-2 to TRBJ2-7; TRBD1 is the table's D call and was not checked against the DNA. TRBV3-2 is a pseudogene segment. There are 14 residues in the CDR3. CDR3 sequence reads: CASSQVPLWHEQYF. The CDR3 DNA reads TGTGCCAGCAGCCAAGTACCCCTTTGGCACGAGCAGTACTTC.